The clone carrying this T cell receptor beta chain was recorded at least ten times. These data originate in a study of early T cells in non-severe SARS-CoV-2 infection. Trimming stripped 2 bases from V and 2 bases from J, with 10 bases between. The germline V gene encodes CDR1 LGHNT and CDR2 FRNRAP. The CDR3 totals 15 residues. TCRdb re-derived calls from the 5' RACE reads in MiXCR, one entry per CDR3 protein. The sample has tens of thousands of distinct CDR3 sequences, about 12% seen once. This chain uses TRBV12-5 with TRBJ1-3; D gene unclear. The sequencing input was whole blood. The sequence was obtained from an adult who was a healthcare worker with PCR-confirmed SARS-CoV-2 infection or an uninfected control (not recorded which). CDR3 protein: CASGLSRTAGNTIYF. CDR3 nucleotide sequence: TGTGCTAGTGGTTTGTCTCGGACGGCTGGAAACACCATATATTTT.